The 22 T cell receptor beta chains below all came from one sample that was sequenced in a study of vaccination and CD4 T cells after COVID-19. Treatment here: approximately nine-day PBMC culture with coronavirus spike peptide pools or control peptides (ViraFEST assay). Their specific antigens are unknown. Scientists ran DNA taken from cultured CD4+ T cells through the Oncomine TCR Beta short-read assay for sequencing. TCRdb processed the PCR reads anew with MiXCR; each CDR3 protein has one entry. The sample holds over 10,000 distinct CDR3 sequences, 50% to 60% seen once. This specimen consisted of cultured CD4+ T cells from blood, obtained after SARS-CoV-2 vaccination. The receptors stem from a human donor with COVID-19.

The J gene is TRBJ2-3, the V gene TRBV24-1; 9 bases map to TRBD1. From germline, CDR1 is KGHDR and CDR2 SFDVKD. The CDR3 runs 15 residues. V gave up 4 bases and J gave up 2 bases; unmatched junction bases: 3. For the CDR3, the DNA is TGTGCCACCAGTGACCGGACAGGGGCCACAGATACGCAGTATTTT. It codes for CATSDRTGATDTQYF.

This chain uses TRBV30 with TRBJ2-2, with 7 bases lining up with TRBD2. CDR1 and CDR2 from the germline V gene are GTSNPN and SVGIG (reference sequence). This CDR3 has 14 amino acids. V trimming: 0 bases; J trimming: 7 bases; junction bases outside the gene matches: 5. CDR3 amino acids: CAWSVGLVNGELFF. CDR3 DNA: TGTGCCTGGAGTGTAGGACTAGTTAACGGGGAGCTGTTTTTT.

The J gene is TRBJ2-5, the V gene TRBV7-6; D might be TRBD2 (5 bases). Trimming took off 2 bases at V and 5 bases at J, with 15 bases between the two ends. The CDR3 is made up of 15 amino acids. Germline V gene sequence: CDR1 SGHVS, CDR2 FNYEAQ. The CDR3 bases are TGTGCCAGCAGCTTATCGGGATCAGGTGGGGAGACCCAGTACTTC. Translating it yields CASSLSGSGGETQYF. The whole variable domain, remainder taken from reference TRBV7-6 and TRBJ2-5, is GAGVSQSPRYKVTKRGQDVALRCDPISGHVSLYWYRQALGQGPEFLTYFNYEAQQDKSGLPNDRFSAERPEGSISTLTIQRTEQRDSAMYRCASSLSGSGGETQYFGPGTRLLVL.

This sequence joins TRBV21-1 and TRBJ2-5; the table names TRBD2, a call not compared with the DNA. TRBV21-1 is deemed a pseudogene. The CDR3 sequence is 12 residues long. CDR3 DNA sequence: TGTGCCAGCAGCGGACTAGTAGAGACCCAGTACTTC. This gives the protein CASSGLVETQYF.

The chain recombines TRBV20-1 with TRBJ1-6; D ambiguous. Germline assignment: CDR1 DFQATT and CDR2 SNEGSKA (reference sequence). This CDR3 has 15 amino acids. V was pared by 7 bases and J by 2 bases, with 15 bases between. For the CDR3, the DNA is TGCAGTGTCCCGGATGCTCGACCCTATAATTCACCCCTCCACTTT. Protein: CSVPDARPYNSPLHF.

Here the CDR3 reads CASSLAGTEAFF. DNA of the CDR3: TGTGCCAGCAGCTTAGCAGGGACTGAAGCTTTCTTT. This chain uses TRBV7-2 with TRBJ1-1; the D is unclear. The CDR3 is 12 residues long. Germline-derived CDR1 and CDR2 are SGHTA and FQGNSA. Deletions cut 0 bases from V and 5 bases from J, with 4 bases between.

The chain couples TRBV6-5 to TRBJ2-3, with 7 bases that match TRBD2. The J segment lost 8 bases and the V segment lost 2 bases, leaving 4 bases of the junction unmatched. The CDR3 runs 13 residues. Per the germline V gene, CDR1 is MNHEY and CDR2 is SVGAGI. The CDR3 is CASSYGGGPTQYF. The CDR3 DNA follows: TGTGCCAGCAGTTACGGGGGGGGTCCTACGCAGTATTTT.

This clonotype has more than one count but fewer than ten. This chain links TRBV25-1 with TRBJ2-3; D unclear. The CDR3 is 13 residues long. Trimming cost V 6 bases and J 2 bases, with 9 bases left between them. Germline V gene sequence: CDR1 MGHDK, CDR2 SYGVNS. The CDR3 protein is CASRGSPTDTQYF. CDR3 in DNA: TGTGCCAGCAGGGGCTCACCCACAGATACGCAGTATTTT.

The CDR3 loop reads CASKEPGLAAYNEQFF. The CDR3 region has the DNA TGTGCCAGCAAAGAACCGGGACTAGCGGCTTACAATGAGCAGTTCTTC. This rearrangement joins TRBV6-2 or TRBV6-3 to TRBJ2-1, with 11 bases fitting TRBD2. V lost 7 bases to trimming and J lost 4 bases; unmatched junction nucleotides: 9. Germline-derived CDR1 and CDR2 are MNHEY and SVGEGT. The CDR3 is 16 residues long.

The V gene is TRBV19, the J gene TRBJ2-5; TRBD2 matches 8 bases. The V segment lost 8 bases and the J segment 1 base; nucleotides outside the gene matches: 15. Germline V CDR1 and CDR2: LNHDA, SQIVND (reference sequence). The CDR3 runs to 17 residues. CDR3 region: CASSGTRGFTGQETQYF. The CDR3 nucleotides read TGTGCCAGTTCCGGGACTAGGGGGTTTACGGGCCAAGAGACCCAGTACTTC.

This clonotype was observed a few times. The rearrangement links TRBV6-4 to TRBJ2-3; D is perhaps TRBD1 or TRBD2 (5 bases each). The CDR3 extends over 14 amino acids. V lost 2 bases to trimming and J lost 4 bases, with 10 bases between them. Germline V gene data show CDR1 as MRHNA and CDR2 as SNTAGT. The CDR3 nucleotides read TGTGCCAGCAGTGACGGGACCCGATCAGATACGCAGTATTTT. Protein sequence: CASSDGTRSDTQYF.

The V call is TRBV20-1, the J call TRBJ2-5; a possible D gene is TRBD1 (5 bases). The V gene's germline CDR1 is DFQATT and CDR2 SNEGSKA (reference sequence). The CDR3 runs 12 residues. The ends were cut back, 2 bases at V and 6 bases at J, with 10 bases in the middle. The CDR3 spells CSARKDKKTQYF. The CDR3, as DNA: TGCAGTGCTAGAAAGGACAAGAAGACCCAGTACTTC.

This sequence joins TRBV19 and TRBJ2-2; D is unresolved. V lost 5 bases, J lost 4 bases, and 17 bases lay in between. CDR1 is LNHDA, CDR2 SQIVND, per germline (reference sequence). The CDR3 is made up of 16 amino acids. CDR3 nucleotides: TGTGCCAGTAGTGTGTATGGGAACCCGGGCACCGGGGAGCTGTTTTTT. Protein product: CASSVYGNPGTGELFF.

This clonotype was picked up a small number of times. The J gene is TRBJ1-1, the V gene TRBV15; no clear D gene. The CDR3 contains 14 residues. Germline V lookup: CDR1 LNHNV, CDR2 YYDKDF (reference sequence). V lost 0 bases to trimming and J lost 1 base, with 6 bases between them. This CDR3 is CATSRDRPNTEAFF. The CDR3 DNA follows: TGTGCCACCAGCAGAGATCGACCGAACACTGAAGCTTTCTTT.

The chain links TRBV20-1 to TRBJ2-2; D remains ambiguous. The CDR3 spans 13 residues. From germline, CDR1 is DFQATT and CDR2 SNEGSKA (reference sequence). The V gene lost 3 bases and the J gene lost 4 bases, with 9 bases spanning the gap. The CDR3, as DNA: TGCAGTGCTAGTGCGACCAGCACCGGGGAGCTGTTTTTT. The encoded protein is CSASATSTGELFF.

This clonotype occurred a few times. This CDR3 reads CASRPGTGSINEQYF. Written as DNA, the CDR3 is TGTGCCAGTAGGCCCGGGACAGGGAGCATCAACGAGCAGTACTTC. The rearrangement joins TRBV19 to TRBJ2-7, with 9 positions matching TRBD1. Germline trimming cut 6 bases from V and 5 bases from J; bases unmatched to any gene: 11. The CDR3 is made up of 15 amino acids. Germline CDR1 reads LNHDA; CDR2 reads SQIVND (reference sequence).

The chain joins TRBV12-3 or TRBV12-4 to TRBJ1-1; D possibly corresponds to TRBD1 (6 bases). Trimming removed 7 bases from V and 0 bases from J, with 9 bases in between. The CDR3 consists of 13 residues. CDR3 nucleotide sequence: TGTGCCAGCATCCGGACAGTGAACACTGAAGCTTTCTTT. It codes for CASIRTVNTEAFF.

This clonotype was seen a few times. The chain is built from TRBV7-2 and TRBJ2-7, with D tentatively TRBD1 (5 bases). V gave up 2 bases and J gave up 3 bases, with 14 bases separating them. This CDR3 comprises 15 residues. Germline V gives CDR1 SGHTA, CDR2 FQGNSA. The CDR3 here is CASSLSTGPGYEQYF. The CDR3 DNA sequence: TGTGCCAGCAGCTTATCAACAGGACCGGGCTACGAGCAGTACTTC.

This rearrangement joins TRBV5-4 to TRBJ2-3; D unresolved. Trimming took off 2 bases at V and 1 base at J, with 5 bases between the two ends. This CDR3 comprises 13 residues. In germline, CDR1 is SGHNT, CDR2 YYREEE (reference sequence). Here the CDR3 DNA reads TGTGCCAGCAGCTTTGAGCGCACAGATACGCAGTATTTT. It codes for CASSFERTDTQYF.

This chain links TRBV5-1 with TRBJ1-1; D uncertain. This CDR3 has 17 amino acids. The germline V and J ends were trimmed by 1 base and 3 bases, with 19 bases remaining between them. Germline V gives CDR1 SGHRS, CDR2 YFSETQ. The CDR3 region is CASSLRFSGVGDTEAFF. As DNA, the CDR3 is TGCGCCAGCAGCTTGAGGTTTTCAGGCGTTGGGGACACTGAAGCTTTCTTT. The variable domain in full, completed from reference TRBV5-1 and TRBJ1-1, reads KAGVTQTPRYLIKTRGQQVTLSCSPISGHRSVSWYQQTPGQGLQFLFEYFSETQRNKGNFPGRFSGRQFSNSRSEMNVSTLELGDSALYLCASSLRFSGVGDTEAFFGQGTRLTVV.

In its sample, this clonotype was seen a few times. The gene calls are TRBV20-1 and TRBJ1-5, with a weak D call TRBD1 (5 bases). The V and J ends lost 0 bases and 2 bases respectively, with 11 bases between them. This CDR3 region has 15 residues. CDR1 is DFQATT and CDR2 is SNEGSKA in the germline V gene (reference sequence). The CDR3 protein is CSARDRALGNQPQHF. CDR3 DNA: TGCAGTGCTAGAGACAGGGCTCTCGGCAATCAGCCCCAGCATTTT.

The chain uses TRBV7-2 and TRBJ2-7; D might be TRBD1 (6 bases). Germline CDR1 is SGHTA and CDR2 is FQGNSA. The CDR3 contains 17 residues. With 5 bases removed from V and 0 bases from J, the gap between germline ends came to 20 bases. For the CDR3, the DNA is TGTGCCAGCAGCCCATACAAAAAGACAGGAACCTCCTACGAGCAGTACTTC. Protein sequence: CASSPYKKTGTSYEQYF. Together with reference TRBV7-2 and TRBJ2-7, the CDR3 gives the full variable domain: GAGVSQSPSNKVTEKGKDVELRCDPISGHTALYWYRQSLGQGLEFLIYFQGNSAPDKSGLPSDRFSAERTGGSVSTLTIQRTQQEDSAVYLCASSPYKKTGTSYEQYFGPGTRLTVT.